These T cell receptor beta chains were read from a single sample in a study of cytomegalovirus exposure and HLA in healthy donors. The protocol was immunoSEQ multiplex PCR, while the TCRdb copy is restricted to in-frame clones and leaves out a portion. The repertoire holds fewer than 150,000 clones, with around 78% as singletons. What was sequenced was PBMCs. These receptors came from a middle-aged woman in good health and CMV-seropositive. CDR3s include the opening cysteine and the closing phenylalanine or tryptophan.

v_gene	j_gene	CDR3aa
TRBV6-1	TRBJ1-2	CASSAIGTGGIGYTF
TRBV6-4	TRBJ2-7	CASSDSSLRPLRSEQYF
TRBV7-8	TRBJ2-2	CASSITIRQGYTGELFF
TRBV5-6	TRBJ2-2	CASSLSYGRAGELFF
TRBV1	TRBJ2-1	CTSSQPPSSYNEQFF
TRBV29-1	TRBJ2-2	CSAVRGSTGELFF
TRBV19	TRBJ2-1	CASTPRSASGSDSHNEQFF
TRBV27	TRBJ2-1	CASSPRGSGRAWYNEQFF
TRBV7-9	TRBJ2-5	CASSRGDPQETQYF
TRBV7-9	TRBJ1-5	CASSPTGDQPQHF
TRBV27	TRBJ1-2	CASSLAGDGYTF
TRBV6-6	TRBJ2-5	CASSYRETQYF
TRBV13	TRBJ1-4	CASSSRQGRREKLFF
TRBV2	TRBJ1-2	CASSSIRGFGGYTF
TRBV7-3	TRBJ2-3	CASSRSGSGPDTQYF
TRBV11-3	TRBJ2-7	CASSLDQGGTSGGYEQYF
TRBV2	TRBJ2-3	CASSEAGGTQYF
TRBV6-6	TRBJ2-5	CASSSGTGGETQYF
TRBV7-8	TRBJ2-2	CASSLETSGSVGELFF
TRBV5-1	.	CASSSGTGAYEQYF
TRBV5-1	TRBJ1-1	CASSAVPPNTEAFF
TRBV9	TRBJ2-1	CASSPYGAGPYNEQFF
TRBV4-1	TRBJ2-1	CASSPHSSGAYNEQFF
TRBV11-2	TRBJ2-2	CASSLDRGAGELFF
TRBV6-7	TRBJ2-7	CASSYFLLSYPYEQYF
TRBV30	TRBJ1-1	CAWSRGNPWAEAFF
TRBV5-8	TRBJ1-1	CASSRPPGVIVNTEAFF
TRBV7-9	.	CASSLYYEQYF
TRBV27	TRBJ2-1	CASSLSRGDEQFF
TRBV7-3	TRBJ2-5	CASSPTGGEMETQYF
TRBV11-1	TRBJ2-2	CASSLPYGGVGAGELFF
TRBV2	TRBJ2-5	CASSESGGETQYF
TRBV7-2	TRBJ1-5	CASSLAWGVDQPQHF
TRBV29-1	TRBJ2-1	CSGQTSGGTGGFF
TRBV5-4	TRBJ2-5	CASSSRPGTSGRQVQYF
TRBV5-1	TRBJ1-2	CASSVEGQPYYGYTF
TRBV28	TRBJ2-7	CASSPRRYEQYF
TRBV5-4	TRBJ2-7	CASSYDEGLGQYF
TRBV9	TRBJ2-7	CASSPGTSGRYEQYF
TRBV4-2	TRBJ2-1	CASSQGLTSYNEQFF
TRBV27	TRBJ2-1	CASSSASGRNEQFF